This T cell receptor beta chain derives from a study of long-term antiretroviral therapy in people with HIV. A word on this clone: The target antigen is unknown.

V lost 5 bases and J 8 bases, leaving 10 bases between the germline ends. CDR3 size: 12 residues. Germline lookup yields CDR1 SGHRS and CDR2 YFSETQ. At the survey level, the v3.0 immunoSEQ assay was run. Using immunoSEQ multiplex PCR, the repertoire was profiled, and TCRdb retains in-frame clones only, with some absent. The table lists over 15,000 clones, just over 75% of them singletons. Study-level points and caveats: Older ART regimens were possibly in use when the blood was collected between about 2004 and 2018.

Specimen: unsorted PBMCs, collected 0.5 years before starting antiretroviral therapy. The chain uses TRBV5-1 and TRBJ1-4; D perhaps matches TRBD1 (5 bases). The origin of this receptor is a woman aged 45-65 years with HIV. The CDR3 nucleotides are TGCGCCAGCAGAGGCAGGGACGAAAAACTGTTTTTT. Protein: CASRGRDEKLFF. Drawing the rest from reference TRBV5-1 and TRBJ1-4, the complete variable domain is KAGVTQTPRYLIKTRGQQVTLSCSPISGHRSVSWYQQTPGQGLQFLFEYFSETQRNKGNFPGRFSGRQFSNSRSEMNVSTLELGDSALYLCASRGRDEKLFFGSGTQLSVL.